These 5 T cell receptor beta chains originate from one sample sequenced in a study of blood T cell repertoires in COVID-19. Libraries were prepared by immunoSEQ multiplex PCR; TCRdb keeps only in-frame clonotypes and omits some of them. Here the sample spans around 200,000 clones, 80% being singletons. The specimen sequenced was peripheral blood. The receptors were sampled from a woman in her seventies with acute or convalescent COVID-19.

V is TRBV27 and J is TRBJ2-1; TRBD2 agrees at 11 bases. Germline lookup yields CDR1 MNHEY and CDR2 SMNVEV (reference sequence). The CDR3 consists of 15 residues. V shed 2 bases and J 6 bases; nucleotides not matched to a gene: 3. CDR3 sequence (DNA): TGTGCCAGCAGTTTACGGCTAGCGGGGGGCAATGAGCAGTTCTTC. It encodes CASSLRLAGGNEQFF.

The J gene is TRBJ2-7, the V gene TRBV6-5, with 9 bases that match TRBD1. CDR3 length equals 14 residues. Germline V gene lookup returns CDR1 MNHEY and CDR2 SVGAGI. The J segment lost 3 bases and the V segment lost 6 bases, leaving 6 bases of the junction unmatched. The CDR3 here is CASRTTGGLYEQYF. The CDR3 DNA reads as TGTGCCAGCAGGACCACAGGGGGCCTCTACGAGCAGTACTTC.

V is TRBV3-1 (or the pseudogene TRBV3-2) and J is TRBJ1-2; D not certain. V lost 1 base and J 0 bases, leaving 12 bases between the germline ends. The CDR3 covers 16 residues. The germline V gene has CDR1 LGHDT and CDR2 YNNKEL (reference sequence). CDR3 residues: CASSQGGRLSNYGYTF. The CDR3 region has the DNA TGTGCCAGCAGCCAAGGTGGCAGACTCTCTAACTATGGCTACACCTTC.

There are a few counts of this clone. The chain recombines TRBV7-8 with TRBJ2-1, with unresolved D. V was trimmed by 2 bases and J by 15 bases, leaving 11 bases between them. In germline, CDR1 is SGHVS, CDR2 FQNEAQ. The CDR3 is 11 amino acids. This CDR3 reads CASSLSSKWFF. The CDR3 DNA reads as TGTGCCAGCAGCTTATCGTCTAAGTGGTTCTTC.

As regards this clone: One end of the junction is discordant with germline, which a read error may explain. This sequence joins TRBV7-7 and TRBJ2-7, with 10 positions matching TRBD2. CDR1 and CDR2 from the germline V gene are SSHAT and FNYEAQ (reference sequence). This CDR3 has 19 residues. CDR3 protein: CASSFCPGLASHSPYEQYF. In DNA form, the CDR3 reads TGTGCTAGCAGCTTTTGTCCGGGACTAGCGTCCCACAGCCCCTACGAGCAGTACTTC.